This TCR beta chain stems from a study of Graves' ophthalmopathy and Graves' hyperthyroidism. Amplified material comprised TCR beta CDR3 regions derived from RNA transcripts. First-round RT-PCR relied on HTBI primers, and a second-round multiplex PCR came next. MiXCR, applied by TCRdb to the multiplex PCR reads, yields one record per CDR3 protein. The repertoire holds about 620,000 distinct CDR3 sequences, with about a fifth as singletons. Hyperthyroidism patients were newly diagnosed, ill under 2 months, and aged 18 to 65 years. Per germline, CDR1 MNHEY and CDR2 SVGEGT. Trimming removed 7 bases at V and 10 bases at J, with 11 bases between. The CDR3 covers 12 residues.

J is TRBJ1-6 and V is TRBV6-2 or TRBV6-3; D remains unclear. Sample: peripheral blood. The source of this sequence is a woman under 30 with stable Graves' hyperthyroidism. Some clones in this sample may be carry-over from other donors' samples. The CDR3 is CASTVGDSPLHF. CDR3 nucleotide sequence: TGTGCCAGCACCGTAGGAGACTCACCCCTCCACTTT.